This T cell receptor beta chain appears in the sequencing data of a study of blood T cell repertoires in COVID-19. On the study more broadly: COVID-19 samples from acute and convalescent phases originated in the United States, Italy and Spain.

This clone was counted a few times. The data were produced by immunoSEQ multiplex PCR, yet TCRdb's version contains in-frame clones alone and is incomplete. The profile shows under 12,000 clones, about 90% of them singletons. This receptor was obtained from a human donor in a cohort sampled during active COVID-19. The sequencing input was peripheral blood.

The CDR3 DNA is TGTGCCAGCAGCTGGGACAGCCAAGAGACCCAGTACTTC. Protein sequence: CASSWDSQETQYF. This chain joins TRBV5-6 and TRBJ2-5, with 7 positions matching TRBD1. V lost 3 bases, J lost 1 base, and 0 bases stayed unmatched. The CDR3 is 13 amino acids. Germline lookup yields CDR1 SGHDT and CDR2 YYEEEE.